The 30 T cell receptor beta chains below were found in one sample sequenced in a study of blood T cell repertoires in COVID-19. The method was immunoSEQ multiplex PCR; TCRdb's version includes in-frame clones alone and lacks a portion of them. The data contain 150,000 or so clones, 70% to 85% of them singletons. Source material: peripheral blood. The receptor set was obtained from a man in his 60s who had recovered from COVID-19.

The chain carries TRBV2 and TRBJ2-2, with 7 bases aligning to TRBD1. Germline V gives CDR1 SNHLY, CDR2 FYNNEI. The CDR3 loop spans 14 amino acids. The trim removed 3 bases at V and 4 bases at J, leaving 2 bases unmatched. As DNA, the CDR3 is TGTGCCAGCAGTGAGACAGGGATCACCGGGGAGCTGTTTTTT. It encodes CASSETGITGELFF.

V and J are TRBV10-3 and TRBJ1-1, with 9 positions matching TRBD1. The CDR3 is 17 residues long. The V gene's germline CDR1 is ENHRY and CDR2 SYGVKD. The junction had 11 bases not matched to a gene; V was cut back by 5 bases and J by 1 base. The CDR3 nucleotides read TGTGCCATCAGTTTAGGACAGGGACAGGGTTCGAACACTGAAGCTTTCTTT. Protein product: CAISLGQGQGSNTEAFF.

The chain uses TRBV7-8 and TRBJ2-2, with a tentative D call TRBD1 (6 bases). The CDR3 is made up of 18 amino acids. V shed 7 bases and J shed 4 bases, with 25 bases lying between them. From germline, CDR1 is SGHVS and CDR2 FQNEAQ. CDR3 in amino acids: CASIHTLEAGVVTGELFF. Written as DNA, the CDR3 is TGTGCCAGCATCCATACCCTTGAGGCAGGGGTGGTCACCGGGGAGCTGTTTTTT.

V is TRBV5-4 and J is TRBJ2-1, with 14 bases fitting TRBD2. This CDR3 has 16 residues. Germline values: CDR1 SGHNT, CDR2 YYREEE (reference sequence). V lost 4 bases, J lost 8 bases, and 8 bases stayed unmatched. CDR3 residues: CASSPRLAGGQDEQFF. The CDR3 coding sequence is TGTGCCAGCAGCCCCCGACTAGCGGGGGGGCAGGATGAGCAGTTCTTC.

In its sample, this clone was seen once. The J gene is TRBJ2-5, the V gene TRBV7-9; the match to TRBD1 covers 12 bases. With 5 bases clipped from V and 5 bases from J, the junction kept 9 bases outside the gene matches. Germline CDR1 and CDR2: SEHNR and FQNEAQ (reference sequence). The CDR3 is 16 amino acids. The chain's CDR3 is CASSRKGTGGIETQYF. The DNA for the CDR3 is TGTGCCAGCAGCCGCAAAGGGACAGGGGGCATCGAGACCCAGTACTTC.

In nucleotides, the CDR3 is TGTGCCAGCAGTACAGGGGTCGGGTACACTGAAGCTTTCTTT. As protein: CASSTGVGYTEAFF. The rearrangement links TRBV6-1 to TRBJ1-1, with 7 bases lining up with TRBD1. Germline V gene data show CDR1 as MNHNS and CDR2 as SASEGT. There are 14 residues in the CDR3. V lost 5 bases to trimming and J lost 3 bases; unmatched junction nucleotides: 6.

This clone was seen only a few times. The DNA for the CDR3 is TGTGCCAGCGCCGGACAGGGAGGGGGGACCGTTGAAAAACTGTTTTTT. Encoded protein: CASAGQGGGTVEKLFF. The V and J genes are TRBV2 and TRBJ1-4; 8 positions agree with TRBD1. V trimming: 8 bases; J trimming: 7 bases; junction bases outside the gene matches: 15. This CDR3 contains 16 residues. Germline CDR1 and CDR2: SNHLY and FYNNEI.

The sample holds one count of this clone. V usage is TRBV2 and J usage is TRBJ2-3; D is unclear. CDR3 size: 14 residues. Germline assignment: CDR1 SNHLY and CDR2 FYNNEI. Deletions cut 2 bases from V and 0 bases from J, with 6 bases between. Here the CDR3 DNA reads TGTGCCAGCAGTGAACATGAGAGCACAGATACGCAGTATTTT. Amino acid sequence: CASSEHESTDTQYF.

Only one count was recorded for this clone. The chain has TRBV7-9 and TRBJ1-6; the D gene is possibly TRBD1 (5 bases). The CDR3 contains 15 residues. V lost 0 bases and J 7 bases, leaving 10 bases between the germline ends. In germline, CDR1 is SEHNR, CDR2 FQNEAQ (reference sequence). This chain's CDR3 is CASSLAQGGNSPLHF. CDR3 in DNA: TGTGCCAGCAGCTTAGCGCAGGGAGGGAATTCACCCCTCCACTTT. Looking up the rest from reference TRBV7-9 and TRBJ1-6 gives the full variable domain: DTGVSQNPRHKITKRGQNVTFRCDPISEHNRLYWYRQTLGQGPEFLTYFQNEAQLEKSRLLSDRFSAERPKGSFSTLEIQRTEQGDSAMYLCASSLAQGGNSPLHFGNGTRLTVT.

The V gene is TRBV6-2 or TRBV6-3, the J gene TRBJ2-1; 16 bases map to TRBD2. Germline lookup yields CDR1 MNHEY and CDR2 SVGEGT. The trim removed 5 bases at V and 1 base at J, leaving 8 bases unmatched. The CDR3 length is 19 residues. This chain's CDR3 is CASSGGTSGGAGSYNEQFF. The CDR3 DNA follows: TGTGCCAGCAGTGGAGGGACTAGCGGGGGGGCCGGGTCCTACAATGAGCAGTTCTTC.

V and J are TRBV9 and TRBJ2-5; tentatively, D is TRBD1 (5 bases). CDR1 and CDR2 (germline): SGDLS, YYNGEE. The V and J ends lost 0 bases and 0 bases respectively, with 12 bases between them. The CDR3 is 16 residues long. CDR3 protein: CASSVGRQGYQETQYF. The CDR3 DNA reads TGTGCCAGCAGCGTAGGTCGGCAGGGTTACCAAGAGACCCAGTACTTC.

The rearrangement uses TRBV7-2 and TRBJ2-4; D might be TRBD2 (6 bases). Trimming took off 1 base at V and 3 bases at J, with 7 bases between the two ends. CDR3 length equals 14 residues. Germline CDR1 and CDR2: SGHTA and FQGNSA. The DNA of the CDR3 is TGTGCCAGCAGCTTAGGGCGGGGCAAAAACATTCAGTACTTC. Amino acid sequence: CASSLGRGKNIQYF.

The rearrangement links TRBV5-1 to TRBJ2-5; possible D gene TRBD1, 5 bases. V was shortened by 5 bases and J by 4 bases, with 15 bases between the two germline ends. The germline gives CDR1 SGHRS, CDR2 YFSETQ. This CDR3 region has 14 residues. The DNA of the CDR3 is TGCGCCAGCAGTCCAGGGTATTCCATAGAGACCCAGTACTTC. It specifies CASSPGYSIETQYF.

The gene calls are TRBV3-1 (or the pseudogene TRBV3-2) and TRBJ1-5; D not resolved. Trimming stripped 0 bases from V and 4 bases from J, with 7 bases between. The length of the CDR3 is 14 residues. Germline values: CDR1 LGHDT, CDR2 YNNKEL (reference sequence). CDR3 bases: TGTGCCAGCAGCCAAGATAGTCGGAATCAGCCCCAGCATTTT. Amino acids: CASSQDSRNQPQHF.

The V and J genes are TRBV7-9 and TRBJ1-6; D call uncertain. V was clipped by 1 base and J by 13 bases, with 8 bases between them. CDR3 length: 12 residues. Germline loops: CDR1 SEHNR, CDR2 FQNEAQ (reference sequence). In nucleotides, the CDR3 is TGTGCCAGCAGCTTAGGTCCGCGCCCCCTCCACTTT. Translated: CASSLGPRPLHF.

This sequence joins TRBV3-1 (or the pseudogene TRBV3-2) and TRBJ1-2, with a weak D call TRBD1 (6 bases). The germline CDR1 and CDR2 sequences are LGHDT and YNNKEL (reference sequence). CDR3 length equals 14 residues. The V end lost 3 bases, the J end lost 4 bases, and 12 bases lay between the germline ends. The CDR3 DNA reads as TGTGCCAGCAGCCAGACCTGGGACACCTATGGCTACACCTTC. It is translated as CASSQTWDTYGYTF.

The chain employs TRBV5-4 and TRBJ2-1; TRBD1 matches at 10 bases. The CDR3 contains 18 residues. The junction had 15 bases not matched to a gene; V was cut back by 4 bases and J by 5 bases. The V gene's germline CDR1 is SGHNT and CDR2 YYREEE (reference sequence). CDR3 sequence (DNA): TGTGCCAGCAGCAAACCTCACCAAACGACAGGGGGCAACAATGAGCAGTTCTTC. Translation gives CASSKPHQTTGGNNEQFF. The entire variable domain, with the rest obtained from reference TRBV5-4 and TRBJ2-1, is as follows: ETGVTQSPTHLIKTRGQQVTLRCSSQSGHNTVSWYQQALGQGPQFIFQYYREEENGRGNFPPRFSGLQFPNYSSELNVNALELDDSALYLCASSKPHQTTGGNNEQFFGPGTRLTVL.

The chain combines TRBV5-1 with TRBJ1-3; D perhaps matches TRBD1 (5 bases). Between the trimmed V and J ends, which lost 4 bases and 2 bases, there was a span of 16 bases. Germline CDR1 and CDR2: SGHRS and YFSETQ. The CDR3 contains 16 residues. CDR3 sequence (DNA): TGCGCCAGCAGCCCCTACCTCAGGGAAACTGGAAACACCATATATTTT. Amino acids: CASSPYLRETGNTIYF.

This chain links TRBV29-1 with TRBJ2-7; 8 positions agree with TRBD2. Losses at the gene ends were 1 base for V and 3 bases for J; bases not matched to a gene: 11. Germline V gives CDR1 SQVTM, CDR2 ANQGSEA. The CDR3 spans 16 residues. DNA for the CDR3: TGCAGCGTTGAAGTTCGGTCAGAGCGGGGGTACTACGAGCAGTACTTC. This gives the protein CSVEVRSERGYYEQYF.

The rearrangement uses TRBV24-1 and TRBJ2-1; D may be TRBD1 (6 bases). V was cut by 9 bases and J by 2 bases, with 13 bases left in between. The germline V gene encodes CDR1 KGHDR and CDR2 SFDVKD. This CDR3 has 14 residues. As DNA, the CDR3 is TGTGCCACCGGGGGCGGTAGCCCCTACAATGAGCAGTTCTTC. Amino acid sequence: CATGGGSPYNEQFF.

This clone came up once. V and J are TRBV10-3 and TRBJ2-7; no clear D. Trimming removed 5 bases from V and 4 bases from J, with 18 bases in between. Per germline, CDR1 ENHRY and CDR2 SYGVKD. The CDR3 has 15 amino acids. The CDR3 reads CAISTYSHSEYEQYF. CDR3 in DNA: TGTGCCATCAGTACTTACAGCCACTCAGAATACGAGCAGTACTTC.

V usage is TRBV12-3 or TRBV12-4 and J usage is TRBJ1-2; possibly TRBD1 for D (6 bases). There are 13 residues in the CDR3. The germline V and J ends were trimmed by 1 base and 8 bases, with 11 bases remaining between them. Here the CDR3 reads CASSLGLGAGYTF. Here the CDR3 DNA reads TGTGCCAGCAGTTTAGGGTTGGGGGCGGGCTACACCTTC.

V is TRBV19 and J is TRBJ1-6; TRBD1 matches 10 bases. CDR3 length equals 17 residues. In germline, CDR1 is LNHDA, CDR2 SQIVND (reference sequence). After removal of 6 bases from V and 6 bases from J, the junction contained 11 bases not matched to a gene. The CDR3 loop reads CASSPRQGASANSPLHF. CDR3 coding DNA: TGTGCCAGTAGCCCGCGACAGGGGGCATCTGCTAATTCACCCCTCCACTTT.

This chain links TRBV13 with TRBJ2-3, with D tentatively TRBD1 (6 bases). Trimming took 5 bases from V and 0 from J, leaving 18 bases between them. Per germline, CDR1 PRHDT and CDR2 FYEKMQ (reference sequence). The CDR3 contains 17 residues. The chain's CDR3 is CASSLGAGTASTDTQYF. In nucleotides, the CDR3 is TGTGCCAGCAGCCTGGGGGCAGGGACCGCGAGCACAGATACGCAGTATTTT.

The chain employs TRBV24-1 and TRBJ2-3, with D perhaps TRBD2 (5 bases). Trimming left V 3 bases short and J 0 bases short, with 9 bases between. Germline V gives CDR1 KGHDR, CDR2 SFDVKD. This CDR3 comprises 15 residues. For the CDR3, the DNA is TGTGCCACCAGTGATCCGGGGTCGAGCACAGATACGCAGTATTTT. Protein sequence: CATSDPGSSTDTQYF.

The CDR3 nucleotides are TGTGCCAGCAGTGAACCAGGGGGAGGCGAAAAACTGTTTTTT. It translates to CASSEPGGGEKLFF. The chain links TRBV2 to TRBJ1-4, with 7 bases aligning to TRBD1. Germline loops: CDR1 SNHLY, CDR2 FYNNEI. With V trimmed by 2 bases and J by 8 bases, 5 bases remained unmatched. CDR3 length equals 14 residues.

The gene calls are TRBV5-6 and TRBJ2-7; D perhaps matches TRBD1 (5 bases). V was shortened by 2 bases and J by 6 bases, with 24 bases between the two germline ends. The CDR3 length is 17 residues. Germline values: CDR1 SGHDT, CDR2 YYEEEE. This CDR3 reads CASSFFIDSLLRFEQYF. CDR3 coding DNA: TGTGCCAGCAGCTTCTTTATCGACAGCCTTTTACGCTTCGAGCAGTACTTC.

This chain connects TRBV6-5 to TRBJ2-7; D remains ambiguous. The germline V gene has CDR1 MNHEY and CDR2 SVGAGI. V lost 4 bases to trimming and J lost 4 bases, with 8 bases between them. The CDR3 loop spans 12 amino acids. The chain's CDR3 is CASSSQAYEQYF. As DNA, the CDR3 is TGTGCCAGCAGTTCGCAAGCATACGAGCAGTACTTC.

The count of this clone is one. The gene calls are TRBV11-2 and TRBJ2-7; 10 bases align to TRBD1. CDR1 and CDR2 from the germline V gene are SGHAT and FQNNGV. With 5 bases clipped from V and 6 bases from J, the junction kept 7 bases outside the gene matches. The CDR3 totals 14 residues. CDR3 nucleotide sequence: TGTGCCAGCAGCCCCGCCGGGACAGGGGCCGAGCAGTACTTC. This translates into CASSPAGTGAEQYF.

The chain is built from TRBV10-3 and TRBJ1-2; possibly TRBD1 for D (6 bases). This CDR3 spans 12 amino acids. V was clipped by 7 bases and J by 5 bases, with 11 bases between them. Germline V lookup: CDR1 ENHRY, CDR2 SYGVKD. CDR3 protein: CAITADRYGYTF. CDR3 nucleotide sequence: TGTGCCATCACCGCCGACAGGTATGGCTACACCTTC.